This passage covers 31 T cell receptor beta chains from one sample sequenced in a study of beta chain features in type 1 diabetes. Expressed TCRB transcripts were sequenced because the isolated RNA had all been reverse transcribed beforehand. The assay was immunoSEQ multiplex PCR, and TCRdb's table has in-frame clones only and misses some. The table lists 350,000 or so clones, 20% of them singletons. The specimen was naive CD4+ T cells from blood. These receptors originate from a woman aged 18-30 years in good health.

This clone was seen a handful of times. The V call is TRBV5-4, the J call TRBJ1-2; D gene ambiguous. Germline CDR1 is SGHNT and CDR2 is YYREEE (reference sequence). Deletions cut 0 bases from V and 0 bases from J, with 6 bases between. The CDR3 runs 14 residues. The chain's CDR3 is CASSLEATNYGYTF. CDR3 in DNA: TGTGCCAGCAGCTTGGAAGCAACTAACTATGGCTACACCTTC.

The V and J genes are TRBV5-1 and TRBJ2-1; 7 positions agree with TRBD2. This CDR3 contains 14 residues. Trimming took 0 bases from V and 7 from J; bases not matched to a gene: 4. Germline V gives CDR1 SGHRS, CDR2 YFSETQ. The CDR3 DNA sequence: TGCGCCAGCAGCTTGGCCGAGCGGGGTAATGAGCAGTTCTTC. Amino acids: CASSLAERGNEQFF.

The chain has TRBV25-1 and TRBJ2-2; D is uncertain. The germline V and J ends were trimmed by 1 base and 6 bases, with 6 bases remaining between them. This CDR3 spans 13 amino acids. Germline V gene lookup returns CDR1 MGHDK and CDR2 SYGVNS. The DNA for the CDR3 is TGTGCCAGCAGTGAATTTGAGGCCGGGGAGCTGTTTTTT. Translation: CASSEFEAGELFF.

In its sample, this clone was seen many times. V usage is TRBV14 and J usage is TRBJ2-4; D might be TRBD2 (6 bases). The CDR3 has 14 residues. The ends were cut back, 3 bases at V and 8 bases at J, with 14 bases in the middle. Germline-derived CDR1 and CDR2 are SGHDN and FVKESK. CDR3 in DNA: TGTGCCAGCAGCCAGGGGGACTGGTGGGACATTCAGTACTTC. It translates to CASSQGDWWDIQYF.

The chain combines TRBV7-9 with TRBJ2-3, with D possibly TRBD2 on 6 matching bases. The CDR3 loop spans 13 amino acids. Per the germline V gene, CDR1 is SEHNR and CDR2 is FQNEAQ (reference sequence). Trimming cost V 5 bases and J 3 bases, with 9 bases left between them. CDR3 sequence: CASSRRETDTQYF. The CDR3 DNA reads TGTGCCAGCAGCCGGAGGGAAACAGATACGCAGTATTTT.

This clone has more than one count but fewer than ten. The genes are TRBV5-1 and TRBJ2-1, with TRBD2 matching over 11 bases. Germline values: CDR1 SGHRS, CDR2 YFSETQ. V lost 4 bases to trimming and J lost 0 bases; unmatched junction nucleotides: 6. This CDR3 has 17 amino acids. DNA for the CDR3: TGCGCCAGCAGCCTAGCGGGGGGCCGGAGCTCCTACAATGAGCAGTTCTTC. It specifies CASSLAGGRSSYNEQFF. Looking up the rest from reference TRBV5-1 and TRBJ2-1 gives the full variable domain: KAGVTQTPRYLIKTRGQQVTLSCSPISGHRSVSWYQQTPGQGLQFLFEYFSETQRNKGNFPGRFSGRQFSNSRSEMNVSTLELGDSALYLCASSLAGGRSSYNEQFFGPGTRLTVL.

This clone has only a few counts. The V and J genes are TRBV29-1 and TRBJ1-1; unclear D gene. The V gene lost 8 bases and the J gene lost 0 bases, with 13 bases spanning the gap. Germline lookup yields CDR1 SQVTM and CDR2 ANQGSEA. The CDR3 extends over 13 amino acids. The CDR3 is CSLTHGMNTEAFF. CDR3 sequence (DNA): TGCAGCTTAACCCATGGCATGAACACTGAAGCTTTCTTT.

This clone has just a few counts. The V gene is TRBV6-1, the J gene TRBJ1-1; TRBD1 matches 11 bases. Germline assignment: CDR1 MNHNS and CDR2 SASEGT. This CDR3 is built from 12 residues. Trimming cost V 11 bases and J 5 bases; bases outside gene matches: 4. Here the CDR3 DNA reads TGTGCCGGCCGGGACAGGGGGACTGAAGCTTTCTTT. Translated: CAGRDRGTEAFF.

This chain uses TRBV13 with TRBJ1-1; D perhaps matches TRBD1 (6 bases). Germline CDR1 is PRHDT and CDR2 is FYEKMQ (reference sequence). Trimming removed 5 bases from V and 0 bases from J, with 13 bases in between. The CDR3 consists of 15 residues. The CDR3 DNA follows: TGTGCCAGCAGCCCCCGGGGGGCGGTGAACACTGAAGCTTTCTTT. Amino acid sequence: CASSPRGAVNTEAFF. Filled out from reference TRBV13 and TRBJ1-1, the complete variable domain reads AAGVIQSPRHLIKEKRETATLKCYPIPRHDTVYWYQQGPGQDPQFLISFYEKMQSDKGSIPDRFSAQQFSDYHSELNMSSLELGDSALYFCASSPRGAVNTEAFFGQGTRLTVV.

About this clone: Other DNA sequences from this sample encode an identical CDR3 as well. This rearrangement joins TRBV9 to TRBJ1-1; maybe TRBD1 (6 bases). CDR1 and CDR2 (germline): SGDLS, YYNGEE. The V end was cut by 0 bases, the J end by 5 bases, with 11 bases between. The CDR3 covers 14 residues. Here the CDR3 reads CASSVGAGDTEAFF. CDR3 DNA: TGTGCCAGCAGCGTAGGGGCAGGGGATACTGAAGCTTTCTTT.

V is TRBV4-2 and J is TRBJ2-2; TRBD2 aligns across 9 bases. This CDR3 spans 16 amino acids. Germline trimming cut 4 bases from V and 5 bases from J; bases unmatched to any gene: 8. From germline, CDR1 is LGHNA and CDR2 YNFKEQ. The DNA for the CDR3 is TGTGCCAGCAGCCGTAGTGGAGGACTAGCGACCGGGGAGCTGTTTTTT. Protein sequence: CASSRSGGLATGELFF.

The chain combines TRBV18 with TRBJ2-3; 7 positions agree with TRBD2. Germline CDR1 KGHSH, CDR2 LQKENI. V shed 3 bases and J 2 bases; nucleotides not matched to a gene: 5. The CDR3 loop spans 15 amino acids. CDR3 protein: CASSPASGSTDTQYF. The CDR3 DNA follows: TGTGCCAGCTCACCGGCTAGCGGTTCCACAGATACGCAGTATTTT.

This chain links TRBV5-6 with TRBJ2-3; D remains unclear. This CDR3 contains 14 residues. Germline CDR1 SGHDT, CDR2 YYEEEE. V dropped 1 base and J dropped 0 bases, with 6 bases sitting between them. CDR3 loop: CASSLTESTDTQYF. CDR3 nucleotide sequence: TGTGCCAGCAGCTTGACTGAGAGCACAGATACGCAGTATTTT.

The V gene is TRBV30, the J gene TRBJ1-5; the D is unclear. This CDR3 is built from 15 residues. CDR1 GTSNPN and CDR2 SVGIG come from the germline V gene (reference sequence). Trimming cost V 1 base and J 2 bases, with 12 bases left between them. The chain's CDR3 is CAWSGHPIGNQPQHF. The CDR3 DNA reads TGTGCCTGGAGTGGACACCCAATTGGCAATCAGCCCCAGCATTTT. Based on the CDR3 plus reference TRBV30 and TRBJ1-5, the full variable domain is SQTIHQWPATLVQPVGSPLSLECTVEGTSNPNLYWYRQAAGRGLQLLFYSVGIGQISSEVPQNLSASRPQDRQFILSSKKLLLSDSGFYLCAWSGHPIGNQPQHFGDGTRLSIL.

V gene TRBV11-2 combines with J gene TRBJ2-4; D perhaps matches TRBD1 (5 bases). Germline loops: CDR1 SGHAT, CDR2 FQNNGV. This CDR3 spans 16 amino acids. Trimming left V 4 bases short and J 7 bases short, with 20 bases between. CDR3 loop: CASSSVTQTVWNIQYF. The CDR3 region has the DNA TGTGCCAGCAGCTCAGTGACCCAGACAGTCTGGAACATTCAGTACTTC.

This clone has more than one count but fewer than ten. The chain has TRBV30 and TRBJ1-1, with 9 nucleotides matching TRBD1. J was trimmed by 6 bases and V by 6 bases; bases with no gene match: 14. The CDR3 is 15 amino acids. The germline gives CDR1 GTSNPN, CDR2 SVGIG (reference sequence). Here the CDR3 reads CACQALMGQGSEAFF. CDR3 DNA: TGTGCCTGCCAAGCCCTAATGGGACAGGGATCTGAAGCTTTCTTT. The full variable domain, its missing parts supplied by reference TRBV30 and TRBJ1-1, is SQTIHQWPATLVQPVGSPLSLECTVEGTSNPNLYWYRQAAGRGLQLLFYSVGIGQISSEVPQNLSASRPQDRQFILSSKKLLLSDSGFYLCACQALMGQGSEAFFGQGTRLTVV.

The gene calls are TRBV2 and TRBJ1-4; 8 bases are a match to TRBD1. Germline CDR1 reads SNHLY; CDR2 reads FYNNEI. The CDR3 length is 13 residues. The trim removed 6 bases at V and 8 bases at J, leaving 5 bases unmatched. CDR3 amino acids: CASSRGQGEKLFF. CDR3 DNA sequence: TGTGCCAGCAGCAGGGGGCAGGGGGAAAAACTGTTTTTT.

V and J are TRBV11-2 and TRBJ2-5; D remains ambiguous. CDR3 length: 13 residues. Trimming removed 2 bases from V and 4 bases from J, with 8 bases in between. Germline assignment: CDR1 SGHAT and CDR2 FQNNGV. CDR3 in DNA: TGTGCCAGCAGCTTAAGTGTGCGAGAGACCCAGTACTTC. Amino acid sequence: CASSLSVRETQYF.

A few counts support this clone. The chain uses TRBV4-1 and TRBJ2-7; 7 bases fit TRBD2. The length of the CDR3 is 16 residues. Germline V gene sequence: CDR1 MGHRA, CDR2 YSYEKL. Trimming cost V 1 base and J 4 bases; bases outside gene matches: 10. The DNA for the CDR3 is TGCGCCAGCAGCCAAGGCGGCGGGAGTTTCCTTTACGAGCAGTACTTC. Amino acid sequence: CASSQGGGSFLYEQYF.

This clone was observed a few times. The chain combines TRBV7-2 with TRBJ1-6; a possible D gene is TRBD1 (5 bases). V lost 5 bases to trimming and J lost 10 bases, with 15 bases between them. The CDR3 contains 14 residues. From germline, CDR1 is SGHTA and CDR2 FQGNSA. The CDR3 region is CASSPVGGTSPLHF. DNA for the CDR3: TGTGCCAGCAGCCCAGTCGGAGGGACCTCACCCCTCCACTTT.

V gene TRBV29-1 combines with J gene TRBJ1-4; D is perhaps TRBD1 (6 bases). V gave up 6 bases and J gave up 8 bases, with 16 bases separating them. The CDR3 extends over 13 amino acids. Per germline, CDR1 SQVTM and CDR2 ANQGSEA. In nucleotides, the CDR3 is TGCAGCGTCGCCAGGGGAGTCGGGGAAAAACTGTTTTTT. This gives the protein CSVARGVGEKLFF.

This clone appeared a few times. This sequence joins TRBV14 and TRBJ2-1, with D perhaps TRBD2 (5 bases). Trimming took off 4 bases at V and 6 bases at J, with 19 bases between the two ends. CDR1 is SGHDN, CDR2 FVKESK, per germline. This CDR3 region has 16 residues. The CDR3 spells CASSRRVSTLANEQFF. The DNA of the CDR3 is TGTGCCAGCAGCCGAAGAGTTAGTACCCTAGCCAATGAGCAGTTCTTC.

This clone has just a few counts. The CDR3 DNA sequence: TGTGCCATCCGGACAGGGGGAGATAACTATGGCTACACCTTC. Its translation: CAIRTGGDNYGYTF. V gene TRBV6-1 combines with J gene TRBJ1-2; 10 bases line up with TRBD1. Germline V gene data show CDR1 as MNHNS and CDR2 as SASEGT. This CDR3 has 14 amino acids. V lost 10 bases and J lost 1; bases outside the gene matches: 6.

The chain has TRBV7-2 and TRBJ2-2; TRBD2 might be the D (6 bases). The CDR3 is 16 residues long. CDR1 and CDR2 (germline): SGHTA, FQGNSA. V gave up 4 bases and J gave up 0 bases, with 12 bases separating them. The CDR3 here is CASSSLTRTNTGELFF. CDR3 nucleotides: TGTGCCAGCAGCTCATTGACTAGGACGAACACCGGGGAGCTGTTTTTT. Full variable domain (outside the CDR3, taken from reference TRBV7-2 and TRBJ2-2): GAGVSQSPSNKVTEKGKDVELRCDPISGHTALYWYRQSLGQGLEFLIYFQGNSAPDKSGLPSDRFSAERTGGSVSTLTIQRTQQEDSAVYLCASSSLTRTNTGELFFGEGSRLTVL.

The chain recombines TRBV29-1 with TRBJ1-1; 7 bases map to TRBD1. The CDR3 loop spans 14 amino acids. From germline, CDR1 is SQVTM and CDR2 ANQGSEA. V gave up 5 bases and J gave up 4 bases; unmatched junction bases: 10. In DNA form, the CDR3 reads TGCAGCGTTACCGACGACAGGGCGGGCACTGAAGCTTTCTTT. Protein sequence: CSVTDDRAGTEAFF.

This chain joins TRBV6-4 and TRBJ2-3; D perhaps matches TRBD2 (5 bases). Germline V gives CDR1 MRHNA, CDR2 SNTAGT. Deletions cut 11 bases from V and 3 bases from J, with 15 bases between. The CDR3 runs to 13 residues. The CDR3 here is CACRAPGTDTQYF. Here the CDR3 DNA reads TGTGCCTGCCGAGCTCCGGGGACAGATACGCAGTATTTT.

This clone was counted a few times. This chain links TRBV30 with TRBJ1-1, with a weak D call TRBD1 (5 bases). Germline V gene data show CDR1 as GTSNPN and CDR2 as SVGIG (reference sequence). The length of the CDR3 is 12 residues. The V and J ends lost 0 bases and 7 bases respectively, with 9 bases between them. CDR3: CAWSVGGYEAFF. The CDR3 DNA reads TGTGCCTGGAGTGTCGGGGGGTATGAAGCTTTCTTT.

The chain uses TRBV9 and TRBJ2-6; D perhaps matches TRBD2 (5 bases). This CDR3 is built from 14 residues. Per germline, CDR1 SGDLS and CDR2 YYNGEE. The V end was cut by 2 bases, the J end by 4 bases, with 7 bases between. CDR3 in DNA: TGTGCCAGCAGCGTTCGCGGGGGGGCCAACGTCCTGACTTTC. Its protein is CASSVRGGANVLTF.

This clone was counted a few times. V is TRBV7-8 and J is TRBJ2-5, with 9 bases fitting TRBD1. Per germline, CDR1 SGHVS and CDR2 FQNEAQ. CDR3 length equals 14 residues. Germline trimming cut 3 bases from V and 3 bases from J; bases unmatched to any gene: 2. CDR3 sequence (DNA): TGTGCCAGCAGCTTCTGGACAGGGGAAGAGACCCAGTACTTC. It yields the protein CASSFWTGEETQYF.

The V gene is TRBV7-2, the J gene TRBJ2-5; TRBD1 matches 8 bases. This CDR3 is built from 13 residues. Germline trimming cut 6 bases from V and 3 bases from J; bases unmatched to any gene: 3. CDR1 SGHTA and CDR2 FQGNSA come from the germline V gene. For the CDR3, the DNA is TGTGCCAGCAGTTGGGACAGGAAAGAGACCCAGTACTTC. Its translation is CASSWDRKETQYF.

The chain combines TRBV10-3 with TRBJ2-1, with a tentative D call TRBD2 (6 bases). The V end was cut by 4 bases, the J end by 9 bases, with 13 bases between. Per the germline V gene, CDR1 is ENHRY and CDR2 is SYGVKD. The CDR3 consists of 13 residues. In nucleotides, the CDR3 is TGTGCCATCAGTGGGTCCCCGGAGGGTGAGCAGTTCTTC. This translates into CAISGSPEGEQFF.